This is a list of T cell receptor beta chains from one sample in a study of blood T cell repertoires in COVID-19. Profiling relied on immunoSEQ multiplex PCR, and the TCRdb table lists in-frame clones only, not all of them. Of under 150,000 clones in the sample, roughly four fifths were seen once. Sequenced material: peripheral blood. These TCRs come from a human donor with acute or convalescent COVID-19. The donor label of this sample is uncertain. Each CDR3 is given with its conserved first and last residue. D genes are given only for firm matches.

D gene	V gene	J gene	CDR3 DNA	CDR3 protein
-	TRBV27	TRBJ2-7	TGTGCCAGCAGTTCGCGAGGTTCAGCGAGGGAGCAGTACTTC	CASSSRGSAREQYF
TRBD1	TRBV7-9	TRBJ2-3	TGTGCCAGCAGCTCGGACAGGGGGACGTCCACGCAGTATTTT	CASSSDRGTSTQYF
-	TRBV18	TRBJ2-7	TGTGCCAGCTTGGGACAAGGACTCTCCTACGAGCAGTACTTC	CASLGQGLSYEQYF
TRBD1	TRBV5-8	TRBJ1-2	TGTGCCAGCAGCCCGATGACAGGGTTGGTTAATGGCTACACCTTC	CASSPMTGLVNGYTF
-	TRBV18	TRBJ2-7	TGTGCCAGCTCCCTCCCATCGATCGGGGTCCGGGGCGAGCAGTACTTC	CASSLPSIGVRGEQYF
-	TRBV4-1	TRBJ2-5	TGCGCCAGCAGCCAGGACACCGCCTCTCGGGAGACCCAGTACTTC	CASSQDTASRETQYF
TRBD2	TRBV7-8	TRBJ2-2	TGTGCCAGCAGCTTCGGGGGGAGCAACACCGGGGAGCTGTTTTTT	CASSFGGSNTGELFF
-	TRBV10-2	TRBJ1-5	TGCGCCAGCAGTGGGTCGGGCAGGAATCAGCCCCAGCATTTT	CASSGSGRNQPQHF
TRBD2	TRBV11-2	TRBJ2-2	TGTGCCAGCAGATCGGGACTAGCGGGGGCCATTTACACCGGGGAGCTGTTTTTT	CASRSGLAGAIYTGELFF
-	TRBV3-1/TRBV3-2	TRBJ1-2	TGTGCCAGCAGCCAAGATGGGCCGGGACTGAGGGGTGGCTACACCTTC	CASSQDGPGLRGGYTF